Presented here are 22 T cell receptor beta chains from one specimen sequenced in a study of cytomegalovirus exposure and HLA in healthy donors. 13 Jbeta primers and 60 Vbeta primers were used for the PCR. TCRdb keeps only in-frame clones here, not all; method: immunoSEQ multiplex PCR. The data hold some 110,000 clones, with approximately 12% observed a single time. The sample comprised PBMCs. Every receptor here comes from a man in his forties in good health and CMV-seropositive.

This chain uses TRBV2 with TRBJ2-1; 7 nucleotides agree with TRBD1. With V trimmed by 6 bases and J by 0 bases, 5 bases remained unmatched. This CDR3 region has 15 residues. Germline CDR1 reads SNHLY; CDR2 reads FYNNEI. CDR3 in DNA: TGTGCCAGCAGATCGACAGGGAGCTCCTACAATGAGCAGTTCTTC. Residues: CASRSTGSSYNEQFF. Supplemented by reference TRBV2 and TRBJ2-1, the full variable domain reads EPEVTQTPSHQVTQMGQEVILRCVPISNHLYFYWYRQILGQKVEFLVSFYNNEISEKSEIFDDQFSVERPDGSNFTLKIRSTKLEDSAMYFCASRSTGSSYNEQFFGPGTRLTVL.

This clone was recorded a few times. As DNA, the CDR3 is TGTGCCAGCTCATCGACGGCGGGGGACACTGAAGCTTTCTTT. This codes for CASSSTAGDTEAFF. The chain carries TRBV18 and TRBJ1-1; D may be TRBD1 (5 bases). The ends were cut back, 5 bases at V and 3 bases at J, with 13 bases in the middle. Germline values: CDR1 KGHSH, CDR2 LQKENI. The CDR3 has 14 residues.

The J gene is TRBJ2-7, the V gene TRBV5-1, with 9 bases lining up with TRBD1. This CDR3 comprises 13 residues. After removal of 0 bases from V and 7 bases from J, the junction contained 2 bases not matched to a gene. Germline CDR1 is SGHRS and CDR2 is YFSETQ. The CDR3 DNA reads TGCGCCAGCAGCTTGGACAGGGGGCAGGAGCAGTACTTC. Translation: CASSLDRGQEQYF. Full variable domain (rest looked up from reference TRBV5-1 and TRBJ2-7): KAGVTQTPRYLIKTRGQQVTLSCSPISGHRSVSWYQQTPGQGLQFLFEYFSETQRNKGNFPGRFSGRQFSNSRSEMNVSTLELGDSALYLCASSLDRGQEQYFGPGTRLTVT.

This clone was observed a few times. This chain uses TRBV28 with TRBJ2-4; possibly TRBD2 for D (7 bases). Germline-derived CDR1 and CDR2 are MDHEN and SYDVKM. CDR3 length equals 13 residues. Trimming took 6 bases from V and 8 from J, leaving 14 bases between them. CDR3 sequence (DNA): TGTGCCAGCAGACTCCGGGGGGCAGACATTCAGTACTTC. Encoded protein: CASRLRGADIQYF. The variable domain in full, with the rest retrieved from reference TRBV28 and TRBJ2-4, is DVKVTQSSRYLVKRTGEKVFLECVQDMDHENMFWYRQDPGLGLRLIYFSYDVKMKEKGDIPEGYSVSREKKERFSLILESASTNQTSMYLCASRLRGADIQYFGAGTRLSVL.

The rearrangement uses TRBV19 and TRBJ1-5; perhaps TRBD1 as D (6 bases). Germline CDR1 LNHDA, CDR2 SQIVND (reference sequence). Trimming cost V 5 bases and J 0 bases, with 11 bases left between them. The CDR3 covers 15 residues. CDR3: CASSRTAPSNQPQHF. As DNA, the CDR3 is TGTGCCAGTAGTCGGACAGCTCCTAGCAATCAGCCCCAGCATTTT.

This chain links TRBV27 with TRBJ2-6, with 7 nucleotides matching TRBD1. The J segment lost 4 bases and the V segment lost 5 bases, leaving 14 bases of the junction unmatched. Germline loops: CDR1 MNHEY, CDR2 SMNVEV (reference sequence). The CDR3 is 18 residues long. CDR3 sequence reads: CASSTPGQRVLGANVLTF. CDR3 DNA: TGTGCCAGCAGTACCCCGGGACAGAGGGTACTGGGGGCCAACGTCCTGACTTTC.

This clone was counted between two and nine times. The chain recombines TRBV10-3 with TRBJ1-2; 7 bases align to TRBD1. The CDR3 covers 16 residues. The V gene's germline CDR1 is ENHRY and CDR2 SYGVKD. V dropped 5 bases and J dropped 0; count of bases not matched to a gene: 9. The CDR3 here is CAISPGQTYSNYGYTF. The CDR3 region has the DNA TGTGCCATCAGTCCGGGACAGACATATTCTAACTATGGCTACACCTTC.

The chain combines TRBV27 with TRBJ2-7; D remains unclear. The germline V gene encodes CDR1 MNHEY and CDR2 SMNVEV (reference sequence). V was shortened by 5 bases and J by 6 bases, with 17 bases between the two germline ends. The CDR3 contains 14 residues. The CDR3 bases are TGTGCCAGCAGTCAGACTGGCGGTCTCCTCGAGCAGTACTTC. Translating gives CASSQTGGLLEQYF.

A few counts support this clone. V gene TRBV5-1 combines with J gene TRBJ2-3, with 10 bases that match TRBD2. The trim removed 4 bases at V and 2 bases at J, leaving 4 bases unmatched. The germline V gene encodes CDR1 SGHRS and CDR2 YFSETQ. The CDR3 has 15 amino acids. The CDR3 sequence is CASSGLAAATDTQYF. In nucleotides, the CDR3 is TGCGCCAGCAGCGGACTAGCGGCTGCCACAGATACGCAGTATTTT.

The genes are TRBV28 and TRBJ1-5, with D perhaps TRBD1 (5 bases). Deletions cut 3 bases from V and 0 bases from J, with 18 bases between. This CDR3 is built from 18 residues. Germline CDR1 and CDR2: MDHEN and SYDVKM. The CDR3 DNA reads TGTGCCAGCAGTTTGGACCCAAACCCCAGGGATAGCAATCAGCCCCAGCATTTT. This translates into CASSLDPNPRDSNQPQHF.

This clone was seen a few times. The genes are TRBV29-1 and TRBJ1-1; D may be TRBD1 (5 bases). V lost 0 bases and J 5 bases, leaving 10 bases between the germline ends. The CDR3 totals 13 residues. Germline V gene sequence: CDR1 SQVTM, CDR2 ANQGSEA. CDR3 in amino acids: CSVEELRETEAFF. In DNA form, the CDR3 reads TGCAGCGTTGAAGAGCTCAGGGAAACTGAAGCTTTCTTT.

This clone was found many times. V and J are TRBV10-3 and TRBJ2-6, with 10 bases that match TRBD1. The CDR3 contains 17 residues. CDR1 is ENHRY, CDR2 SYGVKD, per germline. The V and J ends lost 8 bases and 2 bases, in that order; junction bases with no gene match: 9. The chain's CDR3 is CAIGEETGGAGANVLTF. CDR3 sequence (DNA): TGTGCCATCGGAGAAGAGACAGGGGGCGCTGGGGCCAACGTCCTGACTTTC.

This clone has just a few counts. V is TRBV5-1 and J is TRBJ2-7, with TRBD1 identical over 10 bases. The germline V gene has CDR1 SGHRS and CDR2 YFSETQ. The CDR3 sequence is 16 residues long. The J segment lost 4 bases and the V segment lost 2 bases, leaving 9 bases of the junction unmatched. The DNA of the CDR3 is TGCGCCAGCAGCTTTCCGGGACAGGGGCGGGCTTACGAGCAGTACTTC. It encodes CASSFPGQGRAYEQYF.

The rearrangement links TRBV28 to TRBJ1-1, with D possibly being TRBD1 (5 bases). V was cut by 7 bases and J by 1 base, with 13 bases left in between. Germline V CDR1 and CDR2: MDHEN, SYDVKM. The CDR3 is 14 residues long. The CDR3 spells CASTLLRENTEAFF. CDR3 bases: TGTGCCAGCACTCTCCTCAGGGAGAACACTGAAGCTTTCTTT.

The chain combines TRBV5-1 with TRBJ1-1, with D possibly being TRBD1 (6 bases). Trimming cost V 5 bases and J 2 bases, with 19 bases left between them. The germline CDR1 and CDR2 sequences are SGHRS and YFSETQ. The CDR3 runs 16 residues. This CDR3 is CASRHLAGVRNTEAFF. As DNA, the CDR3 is TGCGCCAGCAGACATCTCGCAGGGGTGAGAAACACTGAAGCTTTCTTT.

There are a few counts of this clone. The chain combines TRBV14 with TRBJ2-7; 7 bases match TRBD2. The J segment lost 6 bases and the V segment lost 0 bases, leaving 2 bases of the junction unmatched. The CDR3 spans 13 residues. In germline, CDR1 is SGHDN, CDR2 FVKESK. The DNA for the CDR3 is TGTGCCAGCAGCCAAGAACTAGCGAGCGAGCAGTACTTC. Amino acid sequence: CASSQELASEQYF.

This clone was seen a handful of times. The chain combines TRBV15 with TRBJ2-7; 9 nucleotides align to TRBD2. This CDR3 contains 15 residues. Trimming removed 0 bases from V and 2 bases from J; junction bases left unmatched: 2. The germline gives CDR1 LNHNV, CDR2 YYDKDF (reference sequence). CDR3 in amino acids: CATSRDSGRPYEQYF. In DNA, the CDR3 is TGTGCCACCAGCAGAGATAGCGGGAGACCCTACGAGCAGTACTTC.

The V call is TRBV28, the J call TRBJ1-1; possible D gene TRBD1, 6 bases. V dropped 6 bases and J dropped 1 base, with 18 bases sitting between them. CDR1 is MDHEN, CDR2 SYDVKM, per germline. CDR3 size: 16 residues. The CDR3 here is CASSRKQGFRNTEAFF. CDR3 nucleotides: TGTGCCAGCAGCCGTAAACAGGGTTTTAGGAACACTGAAGCTTTCTTT. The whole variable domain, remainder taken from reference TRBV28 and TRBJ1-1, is DVKVTQSSRYLVKRTGEKVFLECVQDMDHENMFWYRQDPGLGLRLIYFSYDVKMKEKGDIPEGYSVSREKKERFSLILESASTNQTSMYLCASSRKQGFRNTEAFFGQGTRLTVV.

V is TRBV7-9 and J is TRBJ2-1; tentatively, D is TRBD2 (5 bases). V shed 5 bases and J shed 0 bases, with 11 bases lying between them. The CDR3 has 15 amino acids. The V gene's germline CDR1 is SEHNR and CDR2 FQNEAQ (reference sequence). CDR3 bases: TGTGCCAGCAGCCCCCCCCGGGGCTCCTACAATGAGCAGTTCTTC. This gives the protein CASSPPRGSYNEQFF. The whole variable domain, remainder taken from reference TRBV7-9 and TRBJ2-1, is DTGVSQNPRHKITKRGQNVTFRCDPISEHNRLYWYRQTLGQGPEFLTYFQNEAQLEKSRLLSDRFSAERPKGSFSTLEIQRTEQGDSAMYLCASSPPRGSYNEQFFGPGTRLTVL.

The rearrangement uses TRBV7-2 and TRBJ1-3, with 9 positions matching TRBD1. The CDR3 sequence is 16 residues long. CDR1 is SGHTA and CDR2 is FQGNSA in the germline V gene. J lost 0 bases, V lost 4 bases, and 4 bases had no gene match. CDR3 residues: CASSSTGGNSGNTIYF. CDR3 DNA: TGTGCCAGCAGCTCTACAGGGGGCAACTCTGGAAACACCATATATTTT.

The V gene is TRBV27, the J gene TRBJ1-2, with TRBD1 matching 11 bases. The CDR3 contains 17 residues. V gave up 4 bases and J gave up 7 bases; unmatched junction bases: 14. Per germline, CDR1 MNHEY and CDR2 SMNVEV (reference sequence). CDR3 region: CASSSSPRTGGFGGYTF. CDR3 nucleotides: TGTGCCAGCAGTTCCTCTCCGAGGACAGGGGGCTTCGGTGGCTACACCTTC.

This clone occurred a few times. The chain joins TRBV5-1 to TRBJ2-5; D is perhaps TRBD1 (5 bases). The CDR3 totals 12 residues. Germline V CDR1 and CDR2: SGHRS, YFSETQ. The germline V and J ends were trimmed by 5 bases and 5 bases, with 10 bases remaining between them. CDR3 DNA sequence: TGCGCCAGCAGTCCAGGGTCGGAGACCCAGTACTTC. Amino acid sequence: CASSPGSETQYF. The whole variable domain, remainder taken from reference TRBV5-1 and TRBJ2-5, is KAGVTQTPRYLIKTRGQQVTLSCSPISGHRSVSWYQQTPGQGLQFLFEYFSETQRNKGNFPGRFSGRQFSNSRSEMNVSTLELGDSALYLCASSPGSETQYFGPGTRLLVL.